This TCR beta chain comes out of a study of cytomegalovirus exposure and HLA in healthy donors. The CDR3 contains 13 residues. Germline V gene data show CDR1 as SQVTM and CDR2 as ANQGSEA. Trimming cost V 7 bases and J 5 bases, with 17 bases left between them. Profiled with immunoSEQ multiplex PCR; TCRdb holds only in-frame clones, not every one. Of roughly 150,000 clones listed, roughly 86% are singletons. This chain joins TRBV29-1 and TRBJ2-5, with D possibly TRBD2 on 6 matching bases. This TCR derives from a man aged 18-30 years in good health and CMV-seropositive. The sequencing input was PBMCs. DNA for the CDR3: TGCAGCGGGGGGACTGCCGAGCGGGAGACCCAGTACTTC. Its protein product is CSGGTAERETQYF.